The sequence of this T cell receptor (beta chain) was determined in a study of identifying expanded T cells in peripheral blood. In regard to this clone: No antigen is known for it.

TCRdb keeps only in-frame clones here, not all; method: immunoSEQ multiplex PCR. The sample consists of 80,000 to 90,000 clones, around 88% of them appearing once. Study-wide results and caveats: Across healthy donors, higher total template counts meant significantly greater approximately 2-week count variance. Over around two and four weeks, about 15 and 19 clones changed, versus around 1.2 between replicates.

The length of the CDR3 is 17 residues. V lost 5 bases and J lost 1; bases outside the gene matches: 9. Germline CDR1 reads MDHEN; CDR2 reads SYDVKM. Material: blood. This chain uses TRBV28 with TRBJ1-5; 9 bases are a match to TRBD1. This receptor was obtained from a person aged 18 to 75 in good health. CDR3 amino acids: CASSDLTGGVSNQPQHF. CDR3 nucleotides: TGTGCCAGCAGTGACCTAACAGGGGGCGTGAGCAATCAGCCCCAGCATTTT.